This TCR beta chain came from a study of cytomegalovirus exposure and HLA in healthy donors. The study, taken as a whole, reports: Being productive about 87% or about 30% of the time was typical of most TCR beta V segments in an earlier analysis.

The V end was cut by 5 bases, the J end by 2 bases, with 13 bases between. CDR3 length: 15 residues. Germline loops: CDR1 LNHDA, CDR2 SQIVND (reference sequence). The study ran its PCR with 60 Vbeta and 13 Jbeta primers. Measured with immunoSEQ multiplex PCR; TCRdb has only the in-frame clones, and not every one. The repertoire includes approximately 190,000 clones, more than 75% of them detected once, and about 0.8% sits in the top ten. The count of this clone is one. Its antigen remains unidentified. The sequence derives from a woman between 18 and 30 years old in good health and CMV-seronegative. Source material: PBMCs. This chain connects TRBV19 to TRBJ1-5; D perhaps matches TRBD1 (5 bases). For the CDR3, the DNA is TGTGCCAGTAGTGCCCAGGGTTTTGGCAATCAGCCCCAGCATTTT. It translates to CASSAQGFGNQPQHF.